This T cell receptor (beta chain) was recorded in a study of cytomegalovirus exposure and HLA in healthy donors (dated by TCRdb to 2016 to 2017). General notes on the study: An earlier analysis of several hundred of the donors reported approximately 270 Gb of sequence data and some 100 million unique TCR beta sequences from about 179 million T cells. An early release covering roughly 580 HLA-typed donors comprised roughly 300 gigabases of sequencing data and 85 million to 100 million unique TCR sequences. Of the 300 to 450 genotyped donors, approximately 83% fell in the genetic ancestry cluster associated with self-reported Caucasian donors. The study aimed to test whether signatures of past pathogen exposure could be identified by cataloging public T cell receptors. The T cell repertoires of around 670 subjects were profiled by immunosequencing and related to cytomegalovirus serostatus. Along with the approximately 700-subject first cohort, a separate validation cohort of roughly 110 different subjects was used. The study combined high-throughput TCR immunosequencing, statistical association of individual TCRs with disease status, and machine learning to predict cytomegalovirus infection status. In a later analysis, previously published TCR beta repertoires from 500 to 750 donors were re-analyzed and high-resolution HLA genotyping was added so that TCR occurrence patterns could be studied. Rather than using new phenotypic data, the later analysis identified candidate immune exposures from TCR beta sequences and from how often those sequences occurred across donors. To decide whether each TCR beta V gene segment behaved as functional or pseudogenic, an earlier analysis of approximately 600 of the donors relied on high-throughput TCR beta sequencing. Donor age, sex, ethnicity and CMV serostatus were compiled alongside the repertoire data. In a later genetic analysis, genome-wide SNP genotypes for about three fifths of the roughly 670 donors were used, and that subset was treated as a discovery cohort. All discovery cohort repertoires had been generated using a single sequencing platform. HLA typing covered class I and class II loci at four-digit resolution. The number of donors typed differed by locus, with about 629-640 for A, B, C, DRB1 and DQB1, 522 for DQA1, over 600 for DPA1, and some 440 for DPB1. Five DR-DQ haplotypes were handled as single units for association and clustering because linkage in the cohort was strong. Across 300 to 500 genotyped donors of the cohort, an average of about 240,000 unique TCR beta nucleotide sequences per donor were sequenced, and approximately 19% of those sequences were non-productive.

The germline V gene (reference sequence) specifies LNHDA as CDR1 and SQIVND as CDR2. Trimming takes 5 bases from V and 4 bases from J, and the germline ends sit 15 bases apart. Including cysteine and phenylalanine, the CDR3 has 16 amino acids. Left in the record is the CDR3 DNA by itself, 48 bases read in frame from the first base. The method was the immunoSEQ multiplex PCR assay. A mixture of 60 forward primers for TCR Vbeta segments and 13 reverse primers for TCR Jbeta segments was used in the multiplex PCR. A multiplex PCR assay on genomic DNA amplified the CDR3 region of rearranged TCR beta genes. The amplified TCR beta libraries were sequenced on the Illumina HiSeq System as 87-base-pair reads. Processing in the source paper ran as follows. A later analysis tallied tens of millions of unique TCR beta chains across the roughly 610 repertoires, and some 10 million of those chains were shared by two or more donors. Raw reads were error-corrected and collapsed into unique sequences by a nearest-neighbor algorithm in which closely related sequences were merged to remove PCR and sequencing errors. CDR3 sequences were aligned to IMGT reference sequences to assign V, D and J gene segments. For a sequence to be retained, at least a six-nucleotide match to both a V gene segment and a J gene segment was required. A rearrangement counted as productive if the CDR3 had no stop codons and remained in frame with V and J, and every other rearrangement counted as non-productive. CDR3 was defined according to IMGT convention as the region running from the second conserved V-encoded cysteine to the conserved J-encoded phenylalanine. In an earlier analysis of roughly 580 of the donors, sequences lacking an unambiguous match to a single V gene segment were excluded. In an earlier analysis of 450 to 700 of the donors, V segments were called functional above 56.7% productive rearrangements and were called segregating when the between-donor standard deviation exceeded 5%. A statistical classification framework was built to diagnose cytomegalovirus status from the catalog of TCR beta chain sequences. V and J gene assignment, in a later analysis, came from comparing TCR nucleotide sequences with IMGT/GENE-DB human TR gene sequences. The TCRdist pipeline was used in a later analysis to assign CDR3 sequences and most-parsimonious VDJ recombination scenarios. A later analysis defined each TCR beta chain by its CDR3 amino acid sequence plus V-gene family, and excluded reads lacking a unique V-gene family. To address suspected cross-contamination and a sequencing artifact, a later analysis removed a few hundred highly shared, low-generation-probability nucleotide sequences. In a later analysis, a clonal expansion index for each public chain was calculated from normalized within-repertoire ranks of inferred template counts. Generation probabilities in a later analysis came from a VDJ recombination model fitted to out-of-frame rearrangements, and those results were checked against IGoR. In a later analysis, hypergeometric tests were used to score TCR-TCR, TCR-HLA and TCR-CMV co-occurrence, with a repertoire-size bias correction applied to TCR pairs. To estimate false discovery rates, a later analysis permuted the HLA or CMV assignments 20 times. In a later analysis, co-occurring TCRs were grouped using DBSCAN, with TCRdist sequence similarity added in when clustering inside HLA-allele-positive subsets. For co-occurrence clustering, repertoires with fewer than 30,000 or more than 120,000 public chains were excluded, along with a handful of repertoires with anomalous nucleotide sharing. TCRdb retrieved this table from immuneACCESS and kept in-frame rearrangements only. Not all clones are present; in checked studies, unresolved V genes account for under half, and no reason is known for the remainder. V and J calls and clone size are as listed in that table; D and trimming were resolved from the DNA. Within this sample are some 76,000 clones, with roughly 76% of them counted one time only. The ten largest clones add up to 9% to 13% of the sample.

Summary of the overall study and its limitations: Assigning TCR associations to individual alleles was difficult when HLA alleles, especially DR and DQ, strongly co-occurred. In a later analysis, TCR association rates were found to vary across HLA loci, with the most associated TCRs seen for DRB1 alleles and the fewest for HLA-C alleles. Linkage disequilibrium might explain the correlated functional status among segregating V segments, but an unknown experimental factor could not be excluded. This cohort had only TCR beta chains sequenced, and the lack of alpha or paired-chain data limited which features could be detected. In a later genetic analysis, a missense DCLRE1C variant was associated with V-gene and J-gene trimming of TCR beta chains, and the association was replicated in an independent cohort. In vitro tests confirmed that a few of the cytomegalovirus-associated TCR beta chains recognize cytomegalovirus antigens. Because HLA typing was unavailable for some donors at each locus, only the typed subset was used in association tests. Most TCR sequences were observed very rarely across donors, whereas some public TCRs were present in many individuals. A group of highly shared sequence variants was considered likely to be a technical artifact of the sequencing pipeline. Some IMGT-functional V segments, including TRBV6-2 and TRBV6-3, could not be distinguished by the 87-base-pair reads and were therefore excluded. A further reported finding was that TCR beta sequences accurately predicted the HLA-A and HLA-B alleles for most subjects in the first cohort. Because counts were too low, roughly 18 rarely observed V segments, including chromosome 9 orphons, were left out of the earlier analysis of some 600 of the donors. Specific HLA alleles were associated with 15,000 to 20,000 TCR beta sequences at a false discovery rate of 0.05 in a later analysis. For the cohort, immune exposure information was limited to CMV serostatus. A later genetic analysis reported fewer N-insertions in productive TCRs among donors in an Asian-associated ancestry cluster than the approximately 700-donor mean. The classifier was reported to diagnose cytomegalovirus status with high specificity and sensitivity in both the original cohort and the validation cohort. Compared with equally common non-associated chains, HLA-associated TCR beta chains in a later analysis were more clonally expanded and had lower generation probabilities. The authors suggested that the approach could potentially be extended to other disease states and immunological phenotypes. In a later analysis, most CMV-associated TCR beta chains were found to appear HLA-restricted, with HLA associations seemingly driven largely by CMV exposure. In the study, 150 to 200 TCR beta chains were listed as associated with cytomegalovirus. Presence/absence analyses assumed roughly uniform sequencing depth across donors, an assumption that may not hold. Broadly in line with IMGT annotations, most TCR beta V segments showed up in productive rearrangements about 87% or about 30% of the time in an earlier analysis of under 700 of the donors. Several of the top co-occurrence clusters appeared to be linked to parvovirus B19, influenza, CMV and Epstein-Barr virus, according to a later analysis.

As for this clone: Its antigen remains undetermined. The record has no base qualities; no much larger clone is one base away.

The cohort was made up of 500 to 800 healthy bone marrow donors. At the time of sampling, all cohort members were nominally healthy, though unrecorded immune exposures were likely present. The donor was CMV seropositive and was included in the group of 250 to 300 seropositive cohort members. A peripheral blood sample was collected from each donor, and TCR beta sequencing was performed on peripheral blood mononuclear cells. The Qiagen DNeasy Blood Extraction Kit was used to extract genomic DNA from the blood cell samples. The V and J genes are TRBV19 and TRBJ1-6; the D gene is perhaps TRBD1, from 5 matching bases. Sequencing was carried out using PBMCs. This sequence was found in a male donor in good health and CMV-seropositive. The sequenced DNA is TGTGCCAGTAGTCTCCGGGACGGGGGATATAATTCACCCCTCCACTTT. This codes for CASSLRDGGYNSPLHF.